This TCR beta chain came from a study of blood T cell repertoires in COVID-19. Assay used: immunoSEQ multiplex PCR; TCRdb lists only in-frame clones, some missing. The data show about 180,000 clones, around 86% seen once. The CDR3 length is 15 residues. Germline values: CDR1 MNHEY, CDR2 SVGAGI. V was clipped by 6 bases and J by 4 bases, with 16 bases between them. The rearrangement joins TRBV6-5 to TRBJ1-5; tentative D call: TRBD1 (6 bases). The source material was peripheral blood. The source of this sequence is a woman in her twenties or thirties with active or convalescent COVID-19. The CDR3 coding sequence is TGTGCCAGCAGCGGGGGCGGGGGAGCGAATCAGCCCCAGCATTTT. Translating gives CASSGGGGANQPQHF.